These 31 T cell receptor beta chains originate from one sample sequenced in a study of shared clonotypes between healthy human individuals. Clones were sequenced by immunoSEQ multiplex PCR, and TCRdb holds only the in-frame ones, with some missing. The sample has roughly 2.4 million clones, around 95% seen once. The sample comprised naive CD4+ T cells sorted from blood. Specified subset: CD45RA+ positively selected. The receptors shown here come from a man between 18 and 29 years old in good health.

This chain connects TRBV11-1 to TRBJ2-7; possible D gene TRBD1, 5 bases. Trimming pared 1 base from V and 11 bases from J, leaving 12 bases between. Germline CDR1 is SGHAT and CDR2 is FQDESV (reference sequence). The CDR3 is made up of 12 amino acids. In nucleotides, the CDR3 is TGTGCCAGCAGCTTAGAAGCAGGGAAAGAGTACTTC. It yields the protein CASSLEAGKEYF.

CDR3 DNA: TGTGCCAGTAGTATCGGGGGGCCAGATCTTTCCTACGAGCAGTACTTC. Protein product: CASSIGGPDLSYEQYF. The rearrangement joins TRBV19 to TRBJ2-7, with D perhaps TRBD2 (7 bases). The CDR3 covers 16 residues. Germline V CDR1 and CDR2: LNHDA, SQIVND (reference sequence). The V end lost 3 bases, the J end lost 1 base, and 16 bases lay between the germline ends.

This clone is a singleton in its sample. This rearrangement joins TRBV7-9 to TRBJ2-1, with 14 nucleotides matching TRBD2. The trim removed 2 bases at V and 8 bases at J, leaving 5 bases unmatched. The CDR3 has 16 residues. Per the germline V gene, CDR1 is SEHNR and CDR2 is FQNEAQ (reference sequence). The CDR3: CASSLQGTSGSDEQFF. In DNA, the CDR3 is TGTGCCAGCAGCTTACAGGGGACTAGCGGGAGCGATGAGCAGTTCTTC.

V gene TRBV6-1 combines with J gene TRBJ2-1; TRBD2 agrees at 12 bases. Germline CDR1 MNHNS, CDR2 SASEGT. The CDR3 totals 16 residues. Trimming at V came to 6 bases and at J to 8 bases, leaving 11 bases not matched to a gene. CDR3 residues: CASREPGLAGIDEQFF. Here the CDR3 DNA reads TGTGCCAGCAGAGAACCAGGACTAGCGGGGATTGATGAGCAGTTCTTC.

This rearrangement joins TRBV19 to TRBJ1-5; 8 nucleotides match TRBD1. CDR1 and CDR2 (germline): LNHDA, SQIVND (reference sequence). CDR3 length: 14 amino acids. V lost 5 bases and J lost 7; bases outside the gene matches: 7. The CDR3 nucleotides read TGTGCCAGTAGTGTTGGACAGGGAAGACAGCCCCAGCATTTT. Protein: CASSVGQGRQPQHF.

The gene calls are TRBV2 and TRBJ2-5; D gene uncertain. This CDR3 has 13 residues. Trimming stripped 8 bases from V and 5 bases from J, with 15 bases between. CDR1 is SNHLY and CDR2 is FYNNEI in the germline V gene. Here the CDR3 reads CASRNGFGETQYF. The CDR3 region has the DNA TGTGCCAGCCGCAATGGGTTCGGGGAGACCCAGTACTTC.

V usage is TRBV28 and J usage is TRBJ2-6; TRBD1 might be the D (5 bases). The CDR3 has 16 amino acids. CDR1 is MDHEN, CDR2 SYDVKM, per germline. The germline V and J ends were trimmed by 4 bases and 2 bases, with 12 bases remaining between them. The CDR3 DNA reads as TGTGCCAGCAGTTCCAGGGAAGTCCCTGGGGCCAACGTCCTGACTTTC. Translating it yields CASSSREVPGANVLTF. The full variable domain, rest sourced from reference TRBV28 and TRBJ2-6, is DVKVTQSSRYLVKRTGEKVFLECVQDMDHENMFWYRQDPGLGLRLIYFSYDVKMKEKGDIPEGYSVSREKKERFSLILESASTNQTSMYLCASSSREVPGANVLTFGAGSRLTVL.

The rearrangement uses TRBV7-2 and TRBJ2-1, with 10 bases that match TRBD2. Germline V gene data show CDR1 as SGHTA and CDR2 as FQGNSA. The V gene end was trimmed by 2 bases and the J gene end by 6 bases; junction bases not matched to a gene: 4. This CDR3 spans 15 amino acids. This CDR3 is CASSLRLAGLNEQFF. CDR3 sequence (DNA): TGTGCCAGCAGCTTACGACTAGCGGGCCTCAATGAGCAGTTCTTC.

CDR3 bases: TGTGCCAGCAGCTTATTAGGGGGACAGGGTGCCTACGAGCAGTACTTC. Translating gives CASSLLGGQGAYEQYF. This chain connects TRBV7-3 to TRBJ2-7, with TRBD1 matching 9 bases. The CDR3 has 16 amino acids. J gave up 2 bases and V 2 bases, and 7 bases lay outside the gene matches. Germline CDR1 is SGHTA and CDR2 is FQGTGA.

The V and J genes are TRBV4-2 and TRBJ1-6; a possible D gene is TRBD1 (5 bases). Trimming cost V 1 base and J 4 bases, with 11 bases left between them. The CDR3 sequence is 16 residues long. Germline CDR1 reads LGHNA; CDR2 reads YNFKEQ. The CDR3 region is CASSQVEGFYNSPLHF. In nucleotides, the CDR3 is TGTGCCAGCAGCCAAGTAGAGGGGTTTTATAATTCACCCCTCCACTTT.

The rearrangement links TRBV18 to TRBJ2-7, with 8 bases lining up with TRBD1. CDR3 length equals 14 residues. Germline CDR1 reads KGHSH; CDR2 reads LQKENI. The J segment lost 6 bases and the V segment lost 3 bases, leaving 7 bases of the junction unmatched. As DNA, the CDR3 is TGTGCCAGCTCACCGCCGGGACAGGCCTCCGAGCAGTACTTC. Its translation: CASSPPGQASEQYF.

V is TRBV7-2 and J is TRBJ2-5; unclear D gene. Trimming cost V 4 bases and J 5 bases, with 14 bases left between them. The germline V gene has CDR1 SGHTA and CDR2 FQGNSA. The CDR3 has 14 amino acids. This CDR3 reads CASSSASVRETQYF. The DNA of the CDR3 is TGTGCCAGCAGCTCAGCGTCGGTTAGGGAGACCCAGTACTTC.

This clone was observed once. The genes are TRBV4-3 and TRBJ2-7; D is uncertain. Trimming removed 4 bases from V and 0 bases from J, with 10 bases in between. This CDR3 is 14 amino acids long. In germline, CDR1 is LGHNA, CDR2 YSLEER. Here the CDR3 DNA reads TGCGCCAGCAGCCCATTGTCTAGCTCCTACGAGCAGTACTTC. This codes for CASSPLSSSYEQYF.

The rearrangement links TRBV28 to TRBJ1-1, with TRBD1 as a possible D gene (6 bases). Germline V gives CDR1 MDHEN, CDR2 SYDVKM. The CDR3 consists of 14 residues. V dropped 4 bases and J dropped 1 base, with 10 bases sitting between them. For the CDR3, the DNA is TGTGCCAGCAGTTCAGGGGAGAGGAACACTGAAGCTTTCTTT. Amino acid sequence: CASSSGERNTEAFF.

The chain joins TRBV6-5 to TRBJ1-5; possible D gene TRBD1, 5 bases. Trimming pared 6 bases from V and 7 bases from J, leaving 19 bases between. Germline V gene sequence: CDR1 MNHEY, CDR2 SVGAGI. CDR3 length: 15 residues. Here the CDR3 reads CASRRTGIAGQPQHF. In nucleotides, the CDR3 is TGTGCCAGCAGAAGAACAGGAATAGCGGGACAGCCCCAGCATTTT.

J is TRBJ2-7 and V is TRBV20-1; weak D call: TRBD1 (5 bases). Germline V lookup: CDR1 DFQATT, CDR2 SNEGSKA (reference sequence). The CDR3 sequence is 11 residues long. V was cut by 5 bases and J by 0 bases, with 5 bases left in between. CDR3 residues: CSAGASYEQYF. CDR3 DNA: TGCAGTGCTGGGGCCTCCTACGAGCAGTACTTC.

The CDR3 region has the DNA TGTGCCAGCAGTGAAGGGTGGCTATCGAATCAGCCCCAGCATTTT. Encoded protein: CASSEGWLSNQPQHF. The gene calls are TRBV6-1 and TRBJ1-5, with D unresolved. This CDR3 is 15 amino acids long. The germline CDR1 and CDR2 sequences are MNHNS and SASEGT. The V end lost 1 base, the J end lost 4 bases, and 11 bases lay between the germline ends.

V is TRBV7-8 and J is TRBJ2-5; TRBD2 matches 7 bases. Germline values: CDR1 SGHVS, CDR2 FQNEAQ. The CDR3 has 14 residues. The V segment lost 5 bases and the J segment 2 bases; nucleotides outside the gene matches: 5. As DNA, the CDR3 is TGTGCCAGCAGCCATCCGGGACTACAAGAGACCCAGTACTTC. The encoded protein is CASSHPGLQETQYF.

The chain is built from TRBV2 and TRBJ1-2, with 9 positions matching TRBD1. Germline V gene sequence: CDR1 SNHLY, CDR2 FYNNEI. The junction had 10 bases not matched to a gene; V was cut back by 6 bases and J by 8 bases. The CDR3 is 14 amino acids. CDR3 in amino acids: CASRGTGTPGGYTF. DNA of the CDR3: TGTGCCAGCAGGGGGACAGGGACTCCTGGAGGCTACACCTTC.

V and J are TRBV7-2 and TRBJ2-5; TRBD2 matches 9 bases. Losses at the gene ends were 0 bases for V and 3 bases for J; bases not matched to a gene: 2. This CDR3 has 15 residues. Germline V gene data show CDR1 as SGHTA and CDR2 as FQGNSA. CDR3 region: CASSLALAGKETQYF. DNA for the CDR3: TGTGCCAGCAGCTTAGCCCTAGCGGGAAAAGAGACCCAGTACTTC.

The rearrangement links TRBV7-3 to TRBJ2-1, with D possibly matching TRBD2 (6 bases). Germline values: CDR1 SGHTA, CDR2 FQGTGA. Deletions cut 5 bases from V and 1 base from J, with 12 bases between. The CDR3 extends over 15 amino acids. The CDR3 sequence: CASSPPGRSYNEQFF. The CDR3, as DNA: TGTGCCAGCAGCCCCCCCGGGAGATCCTACAATGAGCAGTTCTTC.

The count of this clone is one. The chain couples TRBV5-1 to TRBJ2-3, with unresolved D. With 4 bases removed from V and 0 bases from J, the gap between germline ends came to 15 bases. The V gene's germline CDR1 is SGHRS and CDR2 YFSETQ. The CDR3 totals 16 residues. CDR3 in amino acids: CASSVGPLISTDTQYF. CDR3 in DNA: TGCGCCAGCAGCGTAGGACCACTTATTAGCACAGATACGCAGTATTTT.

CDR3 bases: TGTGCCAGCAGCTTAGAATCGGGTCACAATCAGCCCCAGCATTTT. It is translated as CASSLESGHNQPQHF. The V call is TRBV11-2, the J call TRBJ1-5; D is unresolved. V shed 0 bases and J shed 3 bases, with 9 bases lying between them. The germline CDR1 and CDR2 sequences are SGHAT and FQNNGV. The CDR3 length is 15 residues.

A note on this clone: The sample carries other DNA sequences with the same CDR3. Here the CDR3 reads CASSFDRNTGELFF. CDR3 bases: TGTGCCAGCAGCTTCGACAGAAACACCGGGGAGCTGTTTTTT. The chain carries TRBV5-6 and TRBJ2-2; perhaps TRBD1 as D (5 bases). The germline V gene encodes CDR1 SGHDT and CDR2 YYEEEE. Trimming removed 2 bases at V and 2 bases at J, with 7 bases between. The CDR3 sequence is 14 residues long.

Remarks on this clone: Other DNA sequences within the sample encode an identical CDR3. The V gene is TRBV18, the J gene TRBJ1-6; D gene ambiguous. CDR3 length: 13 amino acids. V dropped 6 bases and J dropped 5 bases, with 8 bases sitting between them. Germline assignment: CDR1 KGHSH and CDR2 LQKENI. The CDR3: CASSPQDNSPLHF. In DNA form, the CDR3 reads TGTGCCAGCTCCCCCCAGGATAATTCACCCCTCCACTTT.

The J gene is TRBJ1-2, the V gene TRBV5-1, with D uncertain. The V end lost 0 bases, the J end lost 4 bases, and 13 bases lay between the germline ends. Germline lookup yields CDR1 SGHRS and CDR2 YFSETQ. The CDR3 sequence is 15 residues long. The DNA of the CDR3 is TGCGCCAGCAGCTTGGCCTCGGGAACAAGCTATGGCTACACCTTC. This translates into CASSLASGTSYGYTF.

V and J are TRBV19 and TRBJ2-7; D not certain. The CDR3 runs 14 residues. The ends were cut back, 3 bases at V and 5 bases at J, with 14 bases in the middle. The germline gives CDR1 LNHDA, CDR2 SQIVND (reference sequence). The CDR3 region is CASSIPQASNEQYF. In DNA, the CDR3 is TGTGCCAGTAGTATCCCCCAGGCTTCCAACGAGCAGTACTTC.

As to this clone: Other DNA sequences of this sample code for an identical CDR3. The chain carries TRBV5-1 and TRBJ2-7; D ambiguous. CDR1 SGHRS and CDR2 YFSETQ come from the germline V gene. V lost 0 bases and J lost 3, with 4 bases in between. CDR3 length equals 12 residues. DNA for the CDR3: TGCGCCAGCAGCTTGGTCCGCTACGAGCAGTACTTC. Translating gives CASSLVRYEQYF.

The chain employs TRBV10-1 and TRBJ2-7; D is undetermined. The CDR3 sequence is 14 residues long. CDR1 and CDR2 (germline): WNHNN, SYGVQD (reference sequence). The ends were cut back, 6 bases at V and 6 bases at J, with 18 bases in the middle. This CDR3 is CASSTGPPGGEQYF. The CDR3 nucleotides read TGCGCCAGCAGCACCGGACCCCCGGGTGGCGAGCAGTACTTC.

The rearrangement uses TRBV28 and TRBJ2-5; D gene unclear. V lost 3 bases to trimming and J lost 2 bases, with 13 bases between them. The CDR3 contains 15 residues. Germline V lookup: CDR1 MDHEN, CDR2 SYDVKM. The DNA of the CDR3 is TGTGCCAGCAGTTTTCAACAGAAAAAACAAGAGACCCAGTACTTC. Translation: CASSFQQKKQETQYF.

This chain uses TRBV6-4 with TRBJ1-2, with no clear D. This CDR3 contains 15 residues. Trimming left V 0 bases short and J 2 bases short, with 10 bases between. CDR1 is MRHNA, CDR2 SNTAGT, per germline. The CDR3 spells CASSDSSGKNYGYTF. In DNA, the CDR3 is TGTGCCAGCAGTGACTCGTCCGGCAAGAACTATGGCTACACCTTC.